Each of the 27 T cell receptor beta chains below was sequenced from the same sample in a study of monozygotic twins with inflammatory bowel disease. After re-calling the 5' RACE reads, TCRdb lists one entry per CDR3 protein, DNA absent. This repertoire includes 140,000 to 150,000 distinct CDR3 sequences. Sequenced material: blood. The receptors were gathered from a human donor with ulcerative colitis or Crohn's disease, or a healthy co-twin of an affected twin (not recorded which).

The genes are TRBV24-1 and TRBJ2-1. Germline V gene lookup returns CDR1 KGHDR and CDR2 SFDVKD. This CDR3 spans 15 amino acids. This CDR3 is CATSANRGSYNEQFF.

The V gene is TRBV2, the J gene TRBJ2-5. The germline V gene has CDR1 SNHLY and CDR2 FYNNEI. This CDR3 spans 12 amino acids. CDR3 residues: CASSESRETQYF. The whole variable domain, filled in from reference TRBV2 and TRBJ2-5, reads EPEVTQTPSHQVTQMGQEVILRCVPISNHLYFYWYRQILGQKVEFLVSFYNNEISEKSEIFDDQFSVERPDGSNFTLKIRSTKLEDSAMYFCASSESRETQYFGPGTRLLVL.

The genes are TRBV4-1 and TRBJ1-6. Germline V gene data show CDR1 as MGHRA and CDR2 as YSYEKL. This CDR3 spans 21 amino acids. The CDR3: CASSQGPATGPSASDNSPLHF.

This chain links TRBV24-1 with TRBJ2-6. The germline V gene has CDR1 KGHDR and CDR2 SFDVKD. The CDR3 loop spans 16 amino acids. The CDR3 sequence: CATSDRRASGANVLTF.

The chain carries TRBV5-1 and TRBJ2-7; TCRdb's D call, TRBD2, is unchecked because there is no DNA. The CDR3 has 15 amino acids. CDR1 is SGHRS, CDR2 YFSETQ, per germline. CDR3 amino acids: CASSLGAGLPYEQYF.

The chain has TRBV12-3 or TRBV12-4 and TRBJ1-6; TCRdb's D call, TRBD1, is unchecked because there is no DNA. The CDR3 length is 18 residues. CDR3 in amino acids: CASSVNRGRGTYNSPLHF.

J is TRBJ1-5 and V is TRBV20-1. This CDR3 comprises 14 residues. CDR1 and CDR2 from the germline V gene are DFQATT and SNEGSKA (reference sequence). CDR3 region: CSARVRLSNQPQHF.

The V call is TRBV6-2 or TRBV6-3, the J call TRBJ1-6; checking the TCRdb D call of TRBD1 is not possible without DNA. Germline CDR1 is MNHEY and CDR2 is SVGEGT. The CDR3 runs to 14 residues. CDR3 in amino acids: CASRYRGRHSPLHF.

The V call is TRBV18, the J call TRBJ1-5; the TCRdb call, TRBD1, lacks DNA for checking. Germline V CDR1 and CDR2: KGHSH, LQKENI. The CDR3 is 14 amino acids. The chain's CDR3 is CASSLGGSKQPQHF.

V gene TRBV25-1 combines with J gene TRBJ1-3; TCRdb's D gene call, TRBD1, goes unchecked for lack of DNA. This CDR3 contains 18 residues. Germline CDR1 MGHDK, CDR2 SYGVNS. CDR3 sequence: CASSDRGREIPYGNTIYF.

This chain connects TRBV4-1 to TRBJ2-1; the D gene TCRdb calls, TRBD1, cannot be checked with no DNA. This CDR3 spans 18 amino acids. Per germline, CDR1 MGHRA and CDR2 YSYEKL. This chain's CDR3 is CASSQGESGGSSYNEQFF.

The rearrangement uses TRBV29-1 and TRBJ1-4; TCRdb picks TRBD1, but there is no DNA to check that call. CDR1 is SQVTM, CDR2 ANQGSEA, per germline. There are 17 residues in the CDR3. CDR3 in amino acids: CSVAQGADFGGGEKLFF.

This sequence joins TRBV20-1 and TRBJ2-3; TCRdb's assignment of TRBD1 cannot be checked, as there is no DNA. The CDR3 sequence is 16 residues long. Looked up from germline, CDR1 is DFQATT and CDR2 is SNEGSKA (reference sequence). CDR3 protein: CSAPPGMGAVTDTQYF.

The J gene is TRBJ2-7, the V gene TRBV4-2; as DNA is missing, the TRBD2 call by TCRdb cannot be tested. Germline CDR1 LGHNA, CDR2 YNFKEQ. The CDR3 has 15 amino acids. CDR3 region: CASSQDKGLYYEQYF.

The chain recombines TRBV11-2 with TRBJ2-7; TCRdb selects TRBD1, and the lack of DNA leaves this call unchecked. Germline V gives CDR1 SGHAT, CDR2 FQNNGV. The CDR3 is made up of 14 amino acids. The CDR3 loop is CASSLGTGTYEQYF.

This chain's CDR3 is CASSPRGGHLYGYTF. The V gene is TRBV6-1, the J gene TRBJ1-2. The germline gives CDR1 MNHNS, CDR2 SASEGT. The CDR3 length is 15 residues.

This chain joins TRBV7-9 and TRBJ2-1; the TCRdb call, TRBD1, lacks DNA for checking. Germline V lookup: CDR1 SEHNR, CDR2 FQNEAQ (reference sequence). The CDR3 is made up of 11 amino acids. This CDR3 reads CASTQGDEQFF.

The rearrangement uses TRBV5-1 and TRBJ1-1. The CDR3 totals 15 residues. Germline CDR1 and CDR2: SGHRS and YFSETQ. The CDR3 protein is CASSFDTWANTEAFF.

The J gene is TRBJ2-1, the V gene TRBV24-1; the D call from TCRdb, TRBD2, cannot be confirmed without DNA. This CDR3 spans 16 amino acids. Germline V gene data show CDR1 as KGHDR and CDR2 as SFDVKD. CDR3: CATSDLGPGGSLGLVF.

The V gene is TRBV5-1, the J gene TRBJ2-7; TCRdb's assignment of TRBD2 cannot be checked, as there is no DNA. CDR1 and CDR2 from the germline V gene are SGHRS and YFSETQ. This CDR3 spans 16 amino acids. The CDR3 sequence is CASSGGLAGGFYEQYF.

The rearrangement joins TRBV7-2 to TRBJ2-7; there is no DNA to check the TCRdb D call of TRBD2. CDR1 is SGHTA, CDR2 FQGNSA, per germline. The CDR3 sequence is 13 residues long. CDR3 sequence reads: CASSLDYSYEQYF.

The genes are TRBV28 and TRBJ2-5; the D call of TRBD1 rests on TCRdb alone, since no DNA is present to check it. Germline V gives CDR1 MDHEN, CDR2 SYDVKM. CDR3 size: 13 residues. CDR3 amino acids: CASRLTGRETQYF.

This chain's CDR3 is CASSTGTPHYNEQFF. The rearrangement uses TRBV5-6 and TRBJ2-1; as DNA is missing, the TRBD1 call by TCRdb cannot be tested. CDR3 length: 15 amino acids. CDR1 and CDR2 from the germline V gene are SGHDT and YYEEEE.

The chain uses TRBV5-1 and TRBJ2-5; the D gene TCRdb calls, TRBD1, cannot be checked with no DNA. CDR1 is SGHRS and CDR2 is YFSETQ in the germline V gene. This CDR3 has 14 residues. The CDR3 reads CASSRGDRGETQYF. The whole variable domain, filled in from reference TRBV5-1 and TRBJ2-5, reads KAGVTQTPRYLIKTRGQQVTLSCSPISGHRSVSWYQQTPGQGLQFLFEYFSETQRNKGNFPGRFSGRQFSNSRSEMNVSTLELGDSALYLCASSRGDRGETQYFGPGTRLLVL.

Here the CDR3 reads CAISEVQAGNIQYF. V gene TRBV10-3 combines with J gene TRBJ2-4; the D call of TRBD2 rests on TCRdb alone, since no DNA is present to check it. From germline, CDR1 is ENHRY and CDR2 SYGVKD. The CDR3 sequence is 14 residues long.

This chain uses TRBV7-6 with TRBJ2-2; TCRdb designates TRBD2, a call that cannot be tested without DNA. Germline-derived CDR1 and CDR2 are SGHVS and FNYEAQ. The CDR3 is made up of 14 amino acids. The CDR3 reads CASSITSGTGELFF.

V and J are TRBV25-1 and TRBJ2-7; TCRdb gives TRBD2 as the D gene, but with no DNA this cannot be confirmed. Germline V gene sequence: CDR1 MGHDK, CDR2 SYGVNS. The CDR3 runs to 12 residues. CDR3 residues: CASSERGPKRYF.